This T cell receptor beta chain originates from a study of T cells after yellow fever vaccination. Overall study context: Fractions with few cells were prepared using SMART-Seq v4 Ultra Low Input. Study findings and constraints: The presence of abundant clonotypes contaminating from the bulk population was possible in FACS-sorted repertoires. The booster saw the reappearance of most primary-vaccination clones (approximately 97% CD4, almost 90% CD8).

From the 5' RACE reads, TCRdb called clonotypes with MiXCR, one entry per CDR3 protein. The data contain approximately 110,000 distinct CDR3 sequences, under 8% of them singletons. V shed 3 bases and J 2 bases; nucleotides not matched to a gene: 8. The CDR3 runs to 16 residues. This clonotype showed up many times. Its antigen is undetermined. The specimen comprised CD4+ T cells sorted from PBMCs, sampled around 10 days after the first yellow fever vaccination. The source of this sequence is a man younger than 35 who received the YFV17D yellow fever vaccine. The V and J genes are TRBV12-3 or TRBV12-4 and TRBJ2-5, with 8 positions matching TRBD2. For the CDR3, the DNA is TGTGCCAGCAGTTTCAACGGGGGGGGCCGACAAGAGACCCAGTACTTC. Translation gives CASSFNGGGRQETQYF.